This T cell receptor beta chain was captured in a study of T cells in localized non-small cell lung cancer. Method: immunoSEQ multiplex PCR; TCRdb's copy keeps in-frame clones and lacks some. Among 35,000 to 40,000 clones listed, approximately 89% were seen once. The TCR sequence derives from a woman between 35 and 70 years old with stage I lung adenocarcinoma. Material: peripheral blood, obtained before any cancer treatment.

For the CDR3, the DNA is TGTGCCAGCAGCTTAGTGGTTAGCGGGAGTATTGACACCGGGGAGCTGTTTTTT. Translating gives CASSLVVSGSIDTGELFF. The chain has TRBV7-2 and TRBJ2-2, with 9 bases fitting TRBD2. CDR3 size: 18 residues. V lost 1 base and J lost 3; bases outside the gene matches: 9. Germline loops: CDR1 SGHTA, CDR2 FQGNSA.